This record concerns one TCR beta chain sequence. 13 Jbeta primers and 60 Vbeta primers were used for the PCR. This table comes from immunoSEQ multiplex PCR, and its TCRdb copy is limited to in-frame clones, with some not included. The table records fewer than 200,000 clones, more than 70% of them present only once. Trimming removed 6 bases from V and 4 bases from J; junction bases left unmatched: 9. This CDR3 has 15 amino acids. The germline V gene has CDR1 MNHNS and CDR2 SASEGT. These data originate in a study of cytomegalovirus exposure and HLA in healthy donors. This clonotype originated in a male donor in good health and CMV-seronegative. Sequenced sample: PBMCs. V is TRBV6-1 and J is TRBJ1-5; TRBD1 matches 7 bases. The CDR3 sequence is CASRPGQLHNQPQHF. The CDR3 DNA reads as TGTGCCAGCAGGCCGGGACAGCTTCATAATCAGCCCCAGCATTTT.